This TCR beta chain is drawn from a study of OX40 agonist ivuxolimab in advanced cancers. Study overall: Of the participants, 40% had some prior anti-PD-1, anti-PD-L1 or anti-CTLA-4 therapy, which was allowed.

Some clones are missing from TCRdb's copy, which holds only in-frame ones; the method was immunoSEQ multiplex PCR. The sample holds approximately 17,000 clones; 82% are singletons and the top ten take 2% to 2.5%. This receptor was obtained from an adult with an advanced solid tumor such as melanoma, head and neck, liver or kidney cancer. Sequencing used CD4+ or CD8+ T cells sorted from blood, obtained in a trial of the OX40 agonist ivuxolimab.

The CDR3 nucleotides are TGTGCCAGCAGTGAGGACCTCACCGGGGAGCTGTTTTTT. It codes for CASSEDLTGELFF. The chain carries TRBV2 and TRBJ2-2, with D unresolved. There are 13 residues in the CDR3. Deletions cut 3 bases from V and 4 bases from J, with 6 bases between. CDR1 and CDR2 (germline): SNHLY, FYNNEI.